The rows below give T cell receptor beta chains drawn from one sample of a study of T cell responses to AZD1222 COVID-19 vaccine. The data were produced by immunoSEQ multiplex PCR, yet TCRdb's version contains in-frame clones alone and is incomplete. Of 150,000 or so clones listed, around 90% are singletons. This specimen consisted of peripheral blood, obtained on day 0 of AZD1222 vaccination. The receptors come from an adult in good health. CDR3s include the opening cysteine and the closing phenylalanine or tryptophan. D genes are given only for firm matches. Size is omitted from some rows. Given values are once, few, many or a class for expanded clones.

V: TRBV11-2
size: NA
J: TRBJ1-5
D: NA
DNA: TGTGCCAGCAGCTATCTTGGAGCTCAGCCCCAGCATTTT
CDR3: CASSYLGAQPQHF

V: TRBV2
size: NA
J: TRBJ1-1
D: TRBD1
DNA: TGTGCCAGCAGGGAGGACAGGGACGCTGAAGCTTTCTTT
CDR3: CASREDRDAEAFF

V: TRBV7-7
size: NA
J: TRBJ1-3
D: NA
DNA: TGTGCTAGCAGTCTGGCCGAGGGGAGCTCTGGAAACACCATATATTTT
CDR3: CASSLAEGSSGNTIYF

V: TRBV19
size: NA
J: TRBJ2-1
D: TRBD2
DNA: TGTGCCAGTAGTCTTGGGATTAGCGGGAGCGCGAGATACAATGAGCAGTTCTTC
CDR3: CASSLGISGSARYNEQFF

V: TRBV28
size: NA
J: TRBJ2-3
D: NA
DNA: TGTGCCAGCAGTTTAGCGGGACCTAGCACAGATACGCAGTATTTT
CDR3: CASSLAGPSTDTQYF

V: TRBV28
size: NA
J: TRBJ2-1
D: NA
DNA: TGTGCCAGCAGTCCGGGGGACAGATCTCTTGAGCAGTTCTTC
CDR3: CASSPGDRSLEQFF

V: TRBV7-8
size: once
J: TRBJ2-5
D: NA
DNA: TGTGCCAGCAGCTTAGCTCGACAGACCCAAGAGACCCAGTACTTC
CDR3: CASSLARQTQETQYF

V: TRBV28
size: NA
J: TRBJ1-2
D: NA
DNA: TGTGCCAGCAGTCCGGGGGAGGAGCCTGTCCCTAACTATGGCTACACCTTC
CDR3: CASSPGEEPVPNYGYTF

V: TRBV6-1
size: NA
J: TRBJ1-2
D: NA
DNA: TGTGCCAGCAGTGAATCTAACTATGGCTACACCTTC
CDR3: CASSESNYGYTF

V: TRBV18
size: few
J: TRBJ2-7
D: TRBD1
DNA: TGTGCCATCCAAACCGGGACAGGGCCCAACGAGCAGTACTTC
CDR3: CAIQTGTGPNEQYF

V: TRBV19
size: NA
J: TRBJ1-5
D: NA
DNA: TGTGCCAGAAGGGGCGTCAATCAGCCCCAGCATTTT
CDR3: CARRGVNQPQHF

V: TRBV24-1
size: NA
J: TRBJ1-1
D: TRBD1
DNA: TGTGCCACCAGTGATCAAACAGGGGCGGACACTGAAGCTTTCTTT
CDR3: CATSDQTGADTEAFF

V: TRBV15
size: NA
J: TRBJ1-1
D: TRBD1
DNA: TGTGCCACCAGCAAAATCCGACAGGGACTAACAATGAACACTGAAGCTTTCTTT
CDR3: CATSKIRQGLTMNTEAFF

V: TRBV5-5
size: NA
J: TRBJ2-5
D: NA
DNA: TGTGCCAGCAGCTTGGTTATCTCCGGGCAAGAGACCCAGTACTTC
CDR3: CASSLVISGQETQYF

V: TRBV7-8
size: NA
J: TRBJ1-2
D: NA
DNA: TGTGCCAGCAGCGCGACAGAAGGCTATGGCTACACCTTC
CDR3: CASSATEGYGYTF

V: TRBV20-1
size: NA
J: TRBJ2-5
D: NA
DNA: TGCAGTGCTAGCGGGCAAGAGACCCAGTACTTC
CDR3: CSASGQETQYF

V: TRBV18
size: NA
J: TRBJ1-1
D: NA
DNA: TGTGCCAGCTCACCCCGAACAGGGAGGGACACTGAAGCTTTCTTT
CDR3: CASSPRTGRDTEAFF